This entry lists 26 T cell receptor beta chains sequenced from one sample in a study of vaccination and CD4 T cells after COVID-19. These receptors' antigens are unknown. The sample's treatment: approximately 9-day PBMC culture with coronavirus spike peptide pools or control peptides (ViraFEST assay). The Oncomine TCR Beta short-read assay was applied to DNA of cultured CD4+ T cells. In TCRdb, the PCR reads were re-called with MiXCR into one record per CDR3 protein. Of over 10,000 distinct CDR3 sequences listed, roughly 58% are singletons. Source material: CD4+ T cells from blood, cultured in vitro. Receptors were obtained from a human donor who had recovered from COVID-19.

This clonotype was seen a few times. The CDR3 DNA reads TGTGCCACCAGTGGAGGCACAGATACGCAGTATTTT. Its translation is CATSGGTDTQYF. J is TRBJ2-3 and V is TRBV24-1, with D hard to call. The length of the CDR3 is 12 residues. Looked up from germline, CDR1 is KGHDR and CDR2 is SFDVKD. V lost 5 bases and J lost 1, with 3 bases in between.

The genes are TRBV24-1 and TRBJ1-1; the D is unclear. The germline V and J ends were trimmed by 5 bases and 4 bases, with 4 bases remaining between them. CDR3 size: 11 residues. Germline lookup yields CDR1 KGHDR and CDR2 SFDVKD. In nucleotides, the CDR3 is TGTGCCACCAGTGGTGGCACTGAAGCTTTCTTT. Amino acids: CATSGGTEAFF.

This clonotype turned up a few times. The chain uses TRBV20-1 and TRBJ1-2; no reliable D call. The germline CDR1 and CDR2 sequences are DFQATT and SNEGSKA (reference sequence). The CDR3 has 16 amino acids. Trimming took 3 bases from V and 4 from J, leaving 21 bases between them. CDR3 sequence: CSASVRSWGTGYGYTF. The DNA of the CDR3 is TGCAGTGCTAGTGTCAGGTCCTGGGGTACCGGCTATGGCTACACCTTC.

This clonotype was detected a few times. This sequence joins TRBV7-8 and TRBJ1-2; 11 bases align to TRBD1. J was trimmed by 4 bases and V by 3 bases; bases with no gene match: 4. This CDR3 is built from 15 residues. Per germline, CDR1 SGHVS and CDR2 FQNEAQ. The CDR3 region is CASSFSGTGGYGYTF. DNA of the CDR3: TGTGCCAGCAGCTTTTCCGGGACAGGGGGCTATGGCTACACCTTC.

Remarks on this clonotype: One end of the junction fails to match germline, which may point to a read error. The rearrangement uses TRBV5-1 and TRBJ2-3, with TRBD2 matching 9 bases. The germline CDR1 and CDR2 sequences are SGHRS and YFSETQ. There are 15 residues in the CDR3. The CDR3 region is CACSPPLAGRDTQYF. CDR3 bases: TGCGCCTGCAGCCCTCCCCTAGCGGGAAGAGATACGCAGTATTTT.

This clonotype was seen just once. The chain joins TRBV10-1 to TRBJ1-1; 7 nucleotides align to TRBD1. V shed 5 bases, J shed 2 bases, and the junction held 5 bases outside the gene matches. Looked up from germline, CDR1 is WNHNN and CDR2 is SYGVQD (reference sequence). The CDR3 totals 14 residues. The CDR3 is CASSPGTDNTEAFF. For the CDR3, the DNA is TGCGCCAGCAGTCCCGGGACAGATAACACTGAAGCTTTCTTT.

The chain couples TRBV19 to TRBJ1-6; D uncertain. Germline V lookup: CDR1 LNHDA, CDR2 SQIVND (reference sequence). Trimming removed 5 bases from V and 7 bases from J, with 9 bases in between. This CDR3 is built from 13 residues. The CDR3 is CASSPNSNSPLHF. The CDR3, as DNA: TGTGCCAGTAGTCCTAACAGCAATTCACCCCTCCACTTT.

The rearrangement joins TRBV6-4 to TRBJ1-1; no clear D. The germline V gene has CDR1 MRHNA and CDR2 SNTAGT. V was shortened by 3 bases and J by 0 bases, with 11 bases between the two germline ends. This CDR3 has 15 residues. DNA of the CDR3: TGTGCCAGCAGTGAGGGTCCCTCAATGAACACTGAAGCTTTCTTT. Translating gives CASSEGPSMNTEAFF.

The chain couples TRBV19 to TRBJ1-4, with D possibly being TRBD1 (5 bases). From germline, CDR1 is LNHDA and CDR2 SQIVND (reference sequence). V was clipped by 6 bases and J by 4 bases, with 15 bases between them. This CDR3 is built from 15 residues. CDR3: CASRREGPLNEKLFF. The CDR3 DNA sequence: TGTGCCAGTAGGCGAGAGGGACCCCTTAATGAAAAACTGTTTTTT.

This clonotype was seen more than once but under ten times. The chain uses TRBV6-1 and TRBJ1-2; the match to TRBD1 covers 9 bases. The junction had 7 bases not matched to a gene; V was cut back by 6 bases and J by 2 bases. CDR1 and CDR2 (germline): MNHNS, SASEGT. The CDR3 has 15 amino acids. In DNA, the CDR3 is TGTGCCAGCAGCGGCTCCGGGACAGGGAACTATGGCTACACCTTC. This codes for CASSGSGTGNYGYTF.

The chain carries TRBV6-1 and TRBJ1-1; TRBD1 might be the D (5 bases). The V and J ends lost 7 bases and 0 bases respectively, with 15 bases between them. CDR3 size: 15 residues. CDR1 and CDR2 (germline): MNHNS, SASEGT. The CDR3 region has the DNA TGTGCCAGCACTCAAGGGGACTACATGAACACTGAAGCTTTCTTT. This sequence encodes CASTQGDYMNTEAFF.

This clonotype was seen a few times. V and J are TRBV28 and TRBJ1-1, with D unresolved. The CDR3 is 13 residues long. Germline CDR1 MDHEN, CDR2 SYDVKM. Between the trimmed V and J ends, which lost 7 bases and 0 bases, there was a span of 9 bases. The CDR3 reads CASITRMNTEAFF. The CDR3 bases are TGTGCCAGCATAACACGGATGAACACTGAAGCTTTCTTT.

A few counts support this clonotype. The chain joins TRBV7-8 to TRBJ1-2; D uncertain. From germline, CDR1 is SGHVS and CDR2 FQNEAQ. V lost 3 bases and J lost 5, with 13 bases in between. CDR3 length: 14 amino acids. Here the CDR3 reads CASSFIGVGYGYTF. The CDR3, as DNA: TGTGCCAGCAGCTTCATCGGGGTGGGGTATGGCTACACCTTC.

There are a few counts of this clonotype. This chain uses TRBV6-4 with TRBJ1-2, with 9 positions matching TRBD1. This CDR3 comprises 14 residues. Per the germline V gene, CDR1 is MRHNA and CDR2 is SNTAGT. Losses at the gene ends were 3 bases for V and 4 bases for J; bases not matched to a gene: 3. CDR3 sequence: CASSERQGGYGYTF. The DNA for the CDR3 is TGTGCCAGCAGTGAGCGACAGGGGGGCTATGGCTACACCTTC.

This chain links TRBV20-1 with TRBJ2-1; 7 nucleotides align to TRBD2. Germline V gene data show CDR1 as DFQATT and CDR2 as SNEGSKA (reference sequence). The CDR3 sequence is 16 residues long. The V gene end was trimmed by 5 bases and the J gene end by 0 bases; junction bases not matched to a gene: 10. CDR3 DNA sequence: TGCAGTGCTGCCCGGGAGGACCGGAGCTCCTACAATGAGCAGTTCTTC. It specifies CSAAREDRSSYNEQFF.

This sequence joins TRBV7-2 and TRBJ2-2; a possible D gene is TRBD2 (6 bases). V dropped 5 bases and J dropped 1 base, with 14 bases sitting between them. Germline lookup yields CDR1 SGHTA and CDR2 FQGNSA. The CDR3 length is 16 residues. DNA for the CDR3: TGTGCCAGCAGCCTACGGCGGGGCTTGAACACCGGGGAGCTGTTTTTT. Amino acid sequence: CASSLRRGLNTGELFF.

The genes are TRBV25-1 and TRBJ1-1; D might be TRBD1 (5 bases). Trimming pared 6 bases from V and 2 bases from J, leaving 13 bases between. The length of the CDR3 is 14 residues. Germline CDR1 is MGHDK and CDR2 is SYGVNS. The CDR3 spells CASRIRGDNTEAFF. The CDR3 coding sequence is TGTGCCAGCAGGATACGGGGGGATAACACTGAAGCTTTCTTT.

This chain links TRBV6-1 with TRBJ1-1; possibly TRBD1 for D (5 bases). The CDR3 contains 14 residues. Germline loops: CDR1 MNHNS, CDR2 SASEGT. V was shortened by 5 bases and J by 3 bases, with 13 bases between the two germline ends. CDR3 nucleotide sequence: TGTGCCAGCAGTAATGTTGGGACCTACACTGAAGCTTTCTTT. Translated, it gives CASSNVGTYTEAFF.

Only a few counts were recorded for this clonotype. This chain uses TRBV24-1 with TRBJ2-5; 14 positions match TRBD2. Losses at the gene ends were 3 bases for V and 5 bases for J; bases not matched to a gene: 7. This CDR3 spans 17 amino acids. Germline lookup yields CDR1 KGHDR and CDR2 SFDVKD. CDR3 in amino acids: CATSDPGLAGVGETQYF. The CDR3 bases are TGTGCCACCAGTGATCCGGGACTAGCGGGAGTCGGTGAGACCCAGTACTTC.

This chain joins TRBV7-9 and TRBJ2-2; 10 nucleotides agree with TRBD2. Looked up from germline, CDR1 is SEHNR and CDR2 is FQNEAQ (reference sequence). J was trimmed by 0 bases and V by 6 bases; bases with no gene match: 7. The CDR3 runs to 17 residues. The CDR3 loop is CASRELAGASNTGELFF. The CDR3 DNA reads as TGTGCCAGCAGAGAGCTAGCGGGAGCGTCGAACACCGGGGAGCTGTTTTTT.

This chain connects TRBV6-1 to TRBJ2-1; D not certain. Trimming stripped 5 bases from V and 4 bases from J, with 9 bases between. Per the germline V gene, CDR1 is MNHNS and CDR2 is SASEGT. The CDR3 runs 13 residues. CDR3 amino acids: CASSPGPYNEQFF. CDR3 in DNA: TGTGCCAGCAGTCCTGGCCCGTACAATGAGCAGTTCTTC.

The chain uses TRBV2 and TRBJ1-4, with D perhaps matching TRBD1 (5 bases). This CDR3 has 12 residues. Per germline, CDR1 SNHLY and CDR2 FYNNEI. With 6 bases removed from V and 7 bases from J, the gap between germline ends came to 9 bases. CDR3 loop: CASSRVSEKLFF. Written as DNA, the CDR3 is TGTGCCAGCAGCAGGGTCTCTGAAAAACTGTTTTTT.

This clonotype was found a few times. The rearrangement joins TRBV7-9 to TRBJ1-1; maybe TRBD1 (5 bases). The germline V and J ends were trimmed by 2 bases and 4 bases, with 14 bases remaining between them. The germline CDR1 and CDR2 sequences are SEHNR and FQNEAQ (reference sequence). This CDR3 spans 15 amino acids. CDR3 sequence: CASSLQGGRFTEAFF. In DNA form, the CDR3 reads TGTGCCAGCAGCTTACAGGGTGGGAGATTCACTGAAGCTTTCTTT.

V usage is TRBV15 and J usage is TRBJ1-5; D is unresolved. V dropped 0 bases and J dropped 4 bases, with 13 bases sitting between them. The CDR3 runs to 16 residues. Germline assignment: CDR1 LNHNV and CDR2 YYDKDF (reference sequence). DNA of the CDR3: TGTGCCACCAGCAGAGATGCGGCAGGCACGAATCAGCCCCAGCATTTT. Protein sequence: CATSRDAAGTNQPQHF.

V is TRBV5-1 and J is TRBJ1-5; unclear D gene. The CDR3 contains 16 residues. Trimming took off 0 bases at V and 6 bases at J, with 16 bases between the two ends. Looked up from germline, CDR1 is SGHRS and CDR2 is YFSETQ. For the CDR3, the DNA is TGCGCCAGCAGCTTGGCCGGAGGGCCCTCCGTTCAGCCCCAGCATTTT. Translated: CASSLAGGPSVQPQHF.

The V and J genes are TRBV7-2 and TRBJ2-1; 9 bases agree with TRBD1. The CDR3 covers 16 residues. Germline V gene sequence: CDR1 SGHTA, CDR2 FQGNSA. Trimming at V came to 6 bases and at J to 6 bases, leaving 12 bases not matched to a gene. The CDR3 sequence is CASRGSRDRVSNEQFF. The CDR3 DNA follows: TGTGCCAGCAGGGGGTCCCGGGACAGGGTTTCCAATGAGCAGTTCTTC.